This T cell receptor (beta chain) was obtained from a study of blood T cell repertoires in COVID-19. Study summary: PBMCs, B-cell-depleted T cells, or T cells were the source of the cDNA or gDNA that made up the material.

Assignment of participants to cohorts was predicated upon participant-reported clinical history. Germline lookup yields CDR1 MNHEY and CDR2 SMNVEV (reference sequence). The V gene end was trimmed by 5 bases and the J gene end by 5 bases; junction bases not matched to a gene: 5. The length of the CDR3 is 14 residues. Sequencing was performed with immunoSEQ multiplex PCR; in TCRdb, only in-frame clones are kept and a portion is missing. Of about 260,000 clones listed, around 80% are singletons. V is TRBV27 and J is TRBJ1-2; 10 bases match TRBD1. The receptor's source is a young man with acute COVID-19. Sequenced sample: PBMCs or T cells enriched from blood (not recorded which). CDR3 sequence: CASSADRGGYGYTF. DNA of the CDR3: TGTGCCAGCAGTGCGGACAGGGGGGGTTATGGCTACACCTTC.